This T cell receptor (beta chain) was captured by sequencing in a study of post-analysis software for immune sequencing data. Unique molecular identifiers were present in the TCR beta cDNA libraries. TCRdb independently ran MiXCR on the PCR reads; one entry per CDR3 protein. The sample yields about 760,000 distinct CDR3 sequences, less than 35% seen once. This clonotype showed up just a few times. The clonotype comes from a girl between 5 and 17 years old with multiple sclerosis. Sequences were obtained from blood.

CDR3 in DNA: TGCGCCAGCAGCTTTGGGGACTTCCGAAACTATGGCTACACCTTC. Translating gives CASSFGDFRNYGYTF. The gene calls are TRBV5-1 and TRBJ1-2; D is perhaps TRBD1 (5 bases). V was clipped by 2 bases and J by 2 bases, with 13 bases between them. This CDR3 has 15 amino acids. The germline CDR1 and CDR2 sequences are SGHRS and YFSETQ.